The 7 T cell receptor beta chains presented below share a single source sample, sequenced in a study of blood T cells in healthy people across ages. Combining a sample-barcoded 5' primer with a J-beta primer mix, a second PCR ran for roughly 6 to 12 cycles. TCRdb re-called the 5' RACE reads with MiXCR, one entry per CDR3 protein. The table lists some 1.4 million distinct CDR3 sequences, approximately 40% of them singletons. The specimen was blood. The origin of the receptors is a young woman in good health.

This chain connects TRBV7-9 to TRBJ1-4, with 8 bases matching TRBD1. Germline CDR1 reads SEHNR; CDR2 reads FQNEAQ (reference sequence). V lost 5 bases, J lost 4 bases, and 6 bases stayed unmatched. The CDR3 spans 15 residues. The CDR3 nucleotides read TGTGCCAGCAGCACAACAGGGGGTAGTAATGAAAAACTGTTTTTT. It encodes CASSTTGGSNEKLFF.

This clonotype appeared a few times. V is TRBV28 and J is TRBJ1-4; D may be TRBD1 (6 bases). Germline V gene lookup returns CDR1 MDHEN and CDR2 SYDVKM. V shed 10 bases and J shed 3 bases, with 18 bases lying between them. This CDR3 spans 15 amino acids. The CDR3 reads CATTRGATSNEKLFF. The CDR3 DNA reads as TGTGCCACCACTAGGGGGGCCACATCTAATGAAAAACTGTTTTTT.

Concerning this clonotype itself: This may be a read error, as it is one base from a much larger clone. J is TRBJ2-1 and V is TRBV12-3 or TRBV12-4; TRBD2 aligns across 9 bases. Unmatched junction bases numbered 8, after V lost 4 bases and J lost 10 bases. This CDR3 spans 14 amino acids. This chain's CDR3 is CASSSRLAAYEQFF. In DNA, the CDR3 is TGTGCCAGCAGTTCTCGACTAGCGGCCTACGAGCAGTTCTTC.

V usage is TRBV24-1 and J usage is TRBJ2-3, with a tentative D call TRBD2 (6 bases). The V gene's germline CDR1 is KGHDR and CDR2 SFDVKD. The V end lost 6 bases, the J end lost 4 bases, and 10 bases lay between the germline ends. The CDR3 runs to 13 residues. Written as DNA, the CDR3 is TGTGCCACCAGTATAGCGGTCGCAGATACGCAGTATTTT. This translates into CATSIAVADTQYF.

The J gene is TRBJ1-5, the V gene TRBV5-1; TRBD1 is a possible D gene (5 bases). The V gene lost 1 base and the J gene lost 5 bases, with 10 bases spanning the gap. This CDR3 is 14 amino acids long. The germline gives CDR1 SGHRS, CDR2 YFSETQ. The CDR3 here is CASSLLQGDQPQHF. The CDR3 bases are TGCGCCAGCAGCTTGCTCCAGGGCGATCAGCCCCAGCATTTT.

This clonotype was observed a few times. A junction boundary mismatches the germline segment, possibly from a read error. The chain carries TRBV7-9 and TRBJ1-2; 9 bases fit TRBD1. Germline V CDR1 and CDR2: SEHNR, FQNEAQ (reference sequence). The CDR3 sequence is 15 residues long. The CDR3: CASSLATGGVYGYTF. The CDR3, as DNA: TGTGCCAGCAGTTTAGCTACAGGGGGCGTCTATGGCTACACCTTC.

V gene TRBV25-1 combines with J gene TRBJ1-1, with no clear D. With 2 bases removed from V and 3 bases from J, the gap between germline ends came to 13 bases. The germline CDR1 and CDR2 sequences are MGHDK and SYGVNS. CDR3 size: 15 residues. The CDR3 DNA reads TGTGCCAGCAGTGAAGCAGTGCCTAAGGACACTGAAGCTTTCTTT. Residues: CASSEAVPKDTEAFF.